This T cell receptor (beta chain) came from a study of cytotoxic CD8 clonotypes in ibrutinib-treated CLL. Study information: There were, on average, about 250,000 productive templates and tens of thousands of productive rearrangements per sample. Findings and caveats of the study: Baseline clonality, higher than in age-matched healthy donors, tracked circulating CD8+ T-cell counts. Public clonotypes occurred uncommonly; on treatment, they contracted or remained stable.

Generated by immunoSEQ multiplex PCR, the TCRdb table keeps only in-frame clones and is missing some. The profile shows 150,000 to 200,000 clones, more than 75% of them singletons. The CDR3 extends over 17 amino acids. CDR1 and CDR2 (germline): KGHSH, LQKENI. Trimming at V came to 4 bases and at J to 1 base, leaving 10 bases not matched to a gene. With regard to this clone: What it recognizes is unknown.

The chain employs TRBV18 and TRBJ2-3; 8 nucleotides line up with TRBD1. The TCR originated in a human donor with chronic lymphocytic leukemia. The sample was PBMCs, taken after 12 months of ibrutinib treatment. CDR3 nucleotides: TGTGCCAGCTCACGCATGATGGTGACAGGGGGCACAGATACGCAGTATTTT. Translation gives CASSRMMVTGGTDTQYF.